These T cell receptor beta chains were read from a single sample in a study of CD8+ T cells in alopecia areata. The method was immunoSEQ multiplex PCR; TCRdb's version includes in-frame clones alone and lacks a portion of them. This table holds about 180,000 clones, 58% found once. The sample here was CD4+ T cells sorted from blood, taken at approximately week 56, from a patient treated with tofacitinib. These receptors were taken from a human donor with alopecia areata. The CDR3 runs from the conserved cysteine through the conserved F or W. The D gene is left open where the match is weak. Part of the rows lack a size; the others show once, few, many or a class for expanded clones.

d_call: NA; clone_size: NA; j_call: TRBJ1-6; v_call: TRBV10-3; cdr3_nt: TGTGCCATCAAATCGGCGGAACACATCAATTCACCCCTCCACTTT; cdr3_aa: CAIKSAEHINSPLHF
d_call: NA; clone_size: NA; j_call: TRBJ1-4; v_call: TRBV29-1; cdr3_nt: TGCAGCGTTGCCCCAGGCGCAACTAATGAAAAACTGTTTTTT; cdr3_aa: CSVAPGATNEKLFF
d_call: TRBD1; clone_size: once; j_call: TRBJ1-5; v_call: TRBV27; cdr3_nt: TGTGCCAGCAGTTCCCAAGGGACAGGGGGAAATCAGCCCCAGCATTTT; cdr3_aa: CASSSQGTGGNQPQHF
d_call: TRBD1; clone_size: NA; j_call: TRBJ2-2; v_call: TRBV29-1; cdr3_nt: TGCAGCGTTGACGGGACAGGGTATTCGCGCACCGGGGAGCTGTTTTTT; cdr3_aa: CSVDGTGYSRTGELFF
d_call: NA; clone_size: few; j_call: TRBJ1-1; v_call: TRBV23-1; cdr3_nt: TGCGCCAGCACCCTGCCGGACAGAGAGAACACTGAAGCTTTCTTT; cdr3_aa: CASTLPDRENTEAFF
d_call: NA; clone_size: NA; j_call: TRBJ2-5; v_call: TRBV7-9; cdr3_nt: TGTGCCAGCAGCCCCGGATACTGGGCGGAAGAGACCCAGTACTTC; cdr3_aa: CASSPGYWAEETQYF
d_call: NA; clone_size: NA; j_call: TRBJ2-2; v_call: TRBV10-3; cdr3_nt: TGTGCCATCAGTGGGGACCCCCCGGGTACCGGGGAGCTGTTTTTT; cdr3_aa: CAISGDPPGTGELFF
d_call: TRBD1; clone_size: few; j_call: TRBJ2-5; v_call: TRBV7-9; cdr3_nt: TGTGCCAGCAGCCCACTGCGCGGACAGGGGGAAGAGACCCAGTACTTC; cdr3_aa: CASSPLRGQGEETQYF
d_call: NA; clone_size: NA; j_call: TRBJ1-1; v_call: TRBV18; cdr3_nt: TGTGCCAGCTCACCCGCGAACAAGGGAACTGAAGCTTTCTTT; cdr3_aa: CASSPANKGTEAFF
d_call: NA; clone_size: few; j_call: TRBJ2-3; v_call: TRBV7-2; cdr3_nt: TGTGCCAGCAGTCCCAGGACTGGAGATACGCAGTATTTT; cdr3_aa: CASSPRTGDTQYF